What follows describes a single T cell receptor (beta chain). The CDR3 is 14 residues long. The V and J ends lost 2 bases and 4 bases respectively, with 12 bases between them. Germline V gives CDR1 SGHTA, CDR2 FQGTGA. Per the original methods: The authors estimated nucleated cell counts from reference gene primer amplification. Assay: immunoSEQ multiplex PCR; the TCRdb copy retains only in-frame clones and omits some. V and J calls plus clone size are reproduced from that table; the DNA served to infer D and trimming. The sample includes over 600,000 clones, over 80% of them seen just once. These data originate in a study of blood T cell repertoires in COVID-19. Study in general: There were acute and convalescent COVID-19 samples, and they came from the United States, Italy and Spain.

The chain joins TRBV7-3 to TRBJ2-7, with D tentatively TRBD2 (6 bases). This sequence was found in a woman aged 18-29 years with acute or convalescent COVID-19. Specimen: peripheral blood. In DNA, the CDR3 is TGTGCCAGCAGCTTAGTTAGCGGATCATACGAGCAGTACTTC. Its protein is CASSLVSGSYEQYF.